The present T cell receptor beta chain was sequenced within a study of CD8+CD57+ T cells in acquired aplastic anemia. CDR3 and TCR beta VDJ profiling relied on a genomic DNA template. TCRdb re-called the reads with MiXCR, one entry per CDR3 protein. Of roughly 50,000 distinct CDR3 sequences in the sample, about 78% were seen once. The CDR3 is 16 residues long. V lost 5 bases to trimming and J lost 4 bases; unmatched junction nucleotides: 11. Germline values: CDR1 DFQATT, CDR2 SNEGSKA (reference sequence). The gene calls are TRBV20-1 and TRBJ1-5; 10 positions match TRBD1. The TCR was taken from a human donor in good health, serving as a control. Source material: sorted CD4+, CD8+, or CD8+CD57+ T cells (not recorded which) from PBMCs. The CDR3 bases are TGCAGTGCTCGACGTCGGACAGGGGGTTTTAATCAGCCCCAGCATTTT. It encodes CSARRRTGGFNQPQHF.